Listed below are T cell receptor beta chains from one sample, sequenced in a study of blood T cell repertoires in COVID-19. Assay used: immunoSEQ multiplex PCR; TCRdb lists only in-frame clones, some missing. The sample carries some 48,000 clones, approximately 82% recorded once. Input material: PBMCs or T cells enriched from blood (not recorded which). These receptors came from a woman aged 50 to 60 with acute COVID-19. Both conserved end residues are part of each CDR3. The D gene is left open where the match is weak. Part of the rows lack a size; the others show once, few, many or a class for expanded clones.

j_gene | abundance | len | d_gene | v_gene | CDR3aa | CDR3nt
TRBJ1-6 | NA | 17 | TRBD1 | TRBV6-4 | CASSDSRDRGTYSPLHF | TGTGCCAGCAGTGACTCTCGGGACAGGGGCACGTATTCACCCCTCCACTTT
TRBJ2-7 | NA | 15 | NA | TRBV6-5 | CASSYSSRFTYEQYF | TGTGCCAGCAGTTACTCGTCCAGGTTCACCTACGAGCAGTACTTC
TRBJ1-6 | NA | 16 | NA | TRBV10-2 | CASSESRYRVYSPLHF | TGCGCCAGCAGTGAGTCGCGGTACAGGGTATATTCACCCCTCCACTTT
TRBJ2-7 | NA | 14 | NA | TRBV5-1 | CASSLRDRGYEQYF | TGCGCCAGCAGCTTGCGGGATCGGGGCTACGAGCAGTACTTC
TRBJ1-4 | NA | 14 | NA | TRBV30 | CAWSVLEGRGSLFF | TGTGCCTGGAGTGTACTAGAAGGCAGAGGGTCACTGTTTTTT
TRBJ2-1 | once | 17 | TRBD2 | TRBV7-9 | CASSSSSGGRSYNEQFF | TGTGCCAGCAGCTCGTCTAGCGGGGGTCGCTCCTACAATGAGCAGTTCTTC
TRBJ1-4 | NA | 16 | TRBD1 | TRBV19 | CASSVARQGPNEKLFF | TGTGCCAGTAGTGTCGCCAGACAGGGACCTAATGAAAAACTGTTTTTT
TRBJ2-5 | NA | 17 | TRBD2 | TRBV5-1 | CASSFTVLAGGLGTQYF | TGCGCCAGCAGCTTCACCGTTCTAGCGGGGGGGCTCGGGACCCAGTACTTC
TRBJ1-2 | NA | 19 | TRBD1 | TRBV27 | CASSSNRDRGARRSDGYTF | TGTGCCAGCAGTTCGAACCGGGACAGGGGGGCTCGGCGAAGCGATGGCTACACCTTC
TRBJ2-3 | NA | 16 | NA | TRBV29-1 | CSVDHPGHRRADTQYF | TGCAGCGTTGACCATCCGGGACATCGAAGGGCAGATACGCAGTATTTT
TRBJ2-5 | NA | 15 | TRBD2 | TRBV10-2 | CASSEASGVQETQYF | TGCGCCAGCAGTGAGGCTAGCGGGGTCCAAGAGACCCAGTACTTC
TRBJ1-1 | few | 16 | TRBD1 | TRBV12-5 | CASGLGGTGVDTEAFF | TGTGCTAGTGGTTTGGGGGGGACAGGGGTGGACACTGAAGCTTTCTTT
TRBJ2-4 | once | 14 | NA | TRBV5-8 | CASSLEQLKNIQYF | TGTGCCAGCAGCTTAGAACAGCTCAAAAACATTCAGTACTTC
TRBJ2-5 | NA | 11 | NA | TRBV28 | CASRWQETQYF | TGTGCCAGTAGATGGCAAGAGACCCAGTACTTC
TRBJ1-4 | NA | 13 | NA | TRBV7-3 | CASSEGANEKLFF | TGTGCCAGCAGCGAGGGGGCTAATGAAAAACTGTTTTTT
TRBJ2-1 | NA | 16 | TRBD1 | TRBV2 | CASRGPGQGLDNEQFF | TGTGCCAGCAGAGGCCCGGGACAGGGTTTGGACAATGAGCAGTTCTTC
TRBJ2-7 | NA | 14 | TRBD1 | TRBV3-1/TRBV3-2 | CASSAGTGGYEQYF | TGTGCCAGCAGCGCCGGGACAGGGGGCTACGAGCAGTACTTC
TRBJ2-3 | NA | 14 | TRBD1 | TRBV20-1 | CSASKGASEDTQYF | TGCAGTGCTAGTAAGGGGGCATCCGAAGATACGCAGTATTTT
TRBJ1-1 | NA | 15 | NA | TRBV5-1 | CASSLGAGPTGEAFF | TGCGCCAGCAGCTTGGGTGCCGGGCCGACGGGGGAAGCTTTCTTT
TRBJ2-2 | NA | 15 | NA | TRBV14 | CASSQQLGYTGELFF | TGTGCCAGCAGCCAGCAGCTCGGGTACACCGGGGAGCTGTTTTTT
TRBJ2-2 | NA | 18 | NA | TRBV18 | CASSPEGIRTANTGELFF | TGTGCCAGCTCACCAGAGGGTATCCGGACTGCGAACACCGGGGAGCTGTTTTTT
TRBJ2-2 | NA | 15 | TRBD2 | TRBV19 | CASSTSGGANGELFF | TGTGCCAGTAGTACTAGCGGGGGGGCTAACGGGGAGCTGTTTTTT
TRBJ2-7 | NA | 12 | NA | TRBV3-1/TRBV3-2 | CASSPNGDEQYF | TGTGCCAGCAGCCCAAACGGGGACGAGCAGTACTTC
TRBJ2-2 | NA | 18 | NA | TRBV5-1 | CASSLEPTGATGPGELFF | TGCGCCAGCAGCTTGGAACCCACCGGTGCGACAGGCCCCGGGGAGCTGTTTTTT
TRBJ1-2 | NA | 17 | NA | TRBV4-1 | CASSQAAGGGDGRGYTF | TGCGCCAGCAGCCAAGCGGCGGGGGGGGGCGACGGTCGAGGCTACACCTTC